This TCR beta chain was obtained from a study of pediatric ulcerative colitis. Study-wide results and limits: No controls had the two rectal clonotypes shared by ulcerative colitis patients.

One to two pinch biopsies were taken from the rectum during colonoscopy. This clone was seen a few times. Its specificity is not known. The method was immunoSEQ multiplex PCR; TCRdb's version includes in-frame clones alone and lacks a portion of them. The sample yields 17,000 or so clones, around 74% seen once. The sample was gut tissue. This sequence originates from a girl aged 10-17 years with moderate ulcerative colitis.

The CDR3 bases are TGTGCCAGCAGCGTAGATCAGGGGTATCAGCCCCAGCATTTT. It is translated as CASSVDQGYQPQHF. V gene TRBV9 combines with J gene TRBJ1-5, with a tentative D call TRBD1 (6 bases). CDR3 length equals 14 residues. V was clipped by 0 bases and J by 5 bases, with 9 bases between them. Germline V CDR1 and CDR2: SGDLS, YYNGEE.